This T cell receptor (beta chain) was profiled in a study of T cell responses to AZD1222 COVID-19 vaccine. Clones were sequenced by immunoSEQ multiplex PCR, and TCRdb holds only the in-frame ones, with some missing. The table has 110,000 to 150,000 clones, approximately 91% seen once. With 0 bases removed from V and 3 bases from J, the gap between germline ends came to 9 bases. There are 15 residues in the CDR3. Germline CDR1 is MNHEY and CDR2 is SVGAGI. V gene TRBV6-5 combines with J gene TRBJ1-5; D is undetermined. The starting material was peripheral blood, obtained 28 days after the second AZD1222 dose. This TCR was recovered from an adult who received the AZD1222 COVID-19 vaccine. CDR3 residues: CASSYSKGTNQPQHF. The CDR3 coding sequence is TGTGCCAGCAGTTACTCGAAGGGCACCAATCAGCCCCAGCATTTT.